The 12 T cell receptor beta chains given below trace back to one sample, sequenced in a study of OX40 agonist ivuxolimab in advanced cancers. Data came from immunoSEQ multiplex PCR; TCRdb stores just in-frame clones and leaves some out. The sample records about 35,000 clones, approximately 80% being singletons. The material sequenced was CD4+ or CD8+ T cells sorted from blood, taken in a trial of the OX40 agonist ivuxolimab. These TCRs come from an adult with an advanced solid tumor such as melanoma, head and neck, liver or kidney cancer.

The sample holds a few counts of this clone. The CDR3 reads CASSGTSGMEIDTQYF. The CDR3, as DNA: TGCGCCAGCAGTGGGACTAGCGGGATGGAGATAGATACGCAGTATTTT. The chain joins TRBV10-1 to TRBJ2-3; 12 bases map to TRBD2. The CDR3 totals 16 residues. Germline-derived CDR1 and CDR2 are WNHNN and SYGVQD (reference sequence). Germline trimming cut 4 bases from V and 5 bases from J; bases unmatched to any gene: 7.

The chain is built from TRBV5-1 and TRBJ2-1; D is possibly TRBD2 (5 bases). This CDR3 is built from 15 residues. Per germline, CDR1 SGHRS and CDR2 YFSETQ. The V end lost 3 bases, the J end lost 2 bases, and 12 bases lay between the germline ends. The CDR3 DNA sequence: TGCGCCAGCAGCTCCTCGTCCGGGACCTACAATGAGCAGTTCTTC. Its protein product is CASSSSSGTYNEQFF.

This clone has just a few counts. The chain uses TRBV5-4 and TRBJ2-1, with 11 bases that match TRBD1. Trimming cost V 7 bases and J 5 bases; bases outside gene matches: 5. Per the germline V gene, CDR1 is SGHNT and CDR2 is YYREEE (reference sequence). CDR3 length: 14 residues. The CDR3 DNA sequence: TGTGCCAGCGGGACAGGGGGACAGGACAATGAGCAGTTCTTC. Encoded protein: CASGTGGQDNEQFF.

The rearrangement uses TRBV28 and TRBJ2-4; D remains unclear. Trimming took off 2 bases at V and 0 bases at J, with 26 bases between the two ends. The CDR3 extends over 21 amino acids. Per the germline V gene, CDR1 is MDHEN and CDR2 is SYDVKM. The CDR3 reads CASSLVAQVASGLLAKNIQYF. In nucleotides, the CDR3 is TGTGCCAGCAGTTTAGTCGCGCAGGTTGCGTCGGGCCTACTAGCCAAAAACATTCAGTACTTC.

The chain recombines TRBV5-1 with TRBJ2-5, with D possibly called TRBD1 or TRBD2 (5 bases each). Germline V gene lookup returns CDR1 SGHRS and CDR2 YFSETQ. Trimming took off 4 bases at V and 3 bases at J, with 16 bases between the two ends. The CDR3 spans 15 residues. CDR3 DNA: TGCGCCAGCAGCGGGGGAAGGGGACCCAAAGAGACCCAGTACTTC. Its translation is CASSGGRGPKETQYF.

This clone was seen a single time. The J gene is TRBJ2-7, the V gene TRBV15, with D unresolved. The germline V and J ends were trimmed by 1 base and 3 bases, with 7 bases remaining between them. CDR1 is LNHNV, CDR2 YYDKDF, per germline (reference sequence). CDR3 length: 13 residues. The CDR3 sequence: CATSRGLNYEQYF. The CDR3 nucleotides read TGTGCCACCAGCAGAGGCCTAAACTACGAGCAGTACTTC.

The chain couples TRBV5-1 to TRBJ1-4; D ambiguous. Trimming took off 5 bases at V and 0 bases at J, with 8 bases between the two ends. Germline V gene lookup returns CDR1 SGHRS and CDR2 YFSETQ. The CDR3 contains 14 residues. CDR3 sequence reads: CASRIAATNEKLFF. Written as DNA, the CDR3 is TGCGCCAGCAGGATCGCTGCAACTAATGAAAAACTGTTTTTT.

The CDR3 sequence: CASSLGRAFF. CDR3 in DNA: TGTGCCAGCAGCCTGGGTCGAGCTTTCTTT. V is TRBV5-8 and J is TRBJ1-1; D is undetermined. This CDR3 contains 10 residues. Germline V gene lookup returns CDR1 SGHTS and CDR2 YDEGEE. The V end was cut by 4 bases, the J end by 10 bases, with 8 bases between.

The J gene is TRBJ2-3, the V gene TRBV9; D ambiguous. Germline V gene sequence: CDR1 SGDLS, CDR2 YYNGEE. The length of the CDR3 is 15 residues. Trimming left V 0 bases short and J 0 bases short, with 8 bases between. For the CDR3, the DNA is TGTGCCAGCAGCGTAGCCCTGGGTAGCACAGATACGCAGTATTTT. This encodes CASSVALGSTDTQYF.

This clone was detected once. This chain's CDR3 is CASSLARSGTGNTGELFF. The CDR3, as DNA: TGCGCCAGCAGCTTGGCCCGTTCCGGGACAGGTAACACCGGGGAGCTGTTTTTT. V and J are TRBV5-1 and TRBJ2-2; 8 bases fit TRBD1. Germline trimming cut 0 bases from V and 2 bases from J; bases unmatched to any gene: 9. The CDR3 contains 18 residues. Germline V lookup: CDR1 SGHRS, CDR2 YFSETQ.

Sample share makes this clone medium-sized. V usage is TRBV6-5 and J usage is TRBJ2-7; D may be TRBD2 (6 bases). CDR3 length: 13 amino acids. Germline CDR1 is MNHEY and CDR2 is SVGAGI. Trimming left V 5 bases short and J 4 bases short, with 12 bases between. Here the CDR3 DNA reads TGTGCCAGCAGTCCCGCTGGGAGGTACGAGCAGTACTTC. Its translation is CASSPAGRYEQYF.

In nucleotides, the CDR3 is TGCGCCAGCAGCCAAGAATATCTGAACACTGAAGCTTTCTTT. Amino acids: CASSQEYLNTEAFF. The chain couples TRBV4-1 to TRBJ1-1, with D hard to call. V gave up 0 bases and J gave up 0 bases, with 5 bases separating them. Germline lookup yields CDR1 MGHRA and CDR2 YSYEKL. CDR3 size: 14 residues.